Below are 3 T cell receptor beta chains sequenced from a single sample in a study of early stage breast cancer tumors. Profiled with immunoSEQ multiplex PCR; TCRdb holds only in-frame clones, not every one. The top ten clones hold over 8.5% of a sample with roughly 30,000 clones, just under 85% of them seen once. Sample: blood. These receptors came from a person aged 45 to 59 with breast cancer.

The CDR3 here is CASSRGPSQGQETQYF. The DNA of the CDR3 is TGTGCCAGCAGCCGAGGCCCCAGCCAGGGGCAAGAGACCCAGTACTTC. The chain joins TRBV9 to TRBJ2-5; TRBD1 is a possible D gene (6 bases). CDR3 length equals 16 residues. Trimming pared 4 bases from V and 2 bases from J, leaving 18 bases between. Germline loops: CDR1 SGDLS, CDR2 YYNGEE. The full variable domain, with the rest looked up from reference TRBV9 and TRBJ2-5, is DSGVTQTPKHLITATGQRVTLRCSPRSGDLSVYWYQQSLDQGLQFLIQYYNGEERAKGNILERFSAQQFPDLHSELNLSSLELGDSALYFCASSRGPSQGQETQYFGPGTRLLVL.

The J gene is TRBJ1-6, the V gene TRBV4-2; D call uncertain. CDR1 and CDR2 (germline): LGHNA, YNFKEQ. With 1 base removed from V and 5 bases from J, the gap between germline ends came to 9 bases. The CDR3 loop spans 15 amino acids. CDR3 loop: CASSQASGDNSPLHF. CDR3 DNA sequence: TGTGCCAGCAGCCAAGCTTCCGGGGATAATTCACCCCTCCACTTT.

The chain is built from TRBV11-2 and TRBJ2-2; 14 bases are a match to TRBD2. The CDR3 has 19 residues. V lost 0 bases, J lost 1 base, and 4 bases stayed unmatched. Germline lookup yields CDR1 SGHAT and CDR2 FQNNGV. The CDR3 bases are TGTGCCAGCAGCTTAGAGACTAGCGGGGGGGCCGGGAACACCGGGGAGCTGTTTTTT. Residues: CASSLETSGGAGNTGELFF.